These 23 T cell receptor beta chains came from one sample sequenced in a study of blood T cells in healthy people across ages. Combining a sample-barcoded 5' primer with a J-beta primer mix, a second PCR ran for about 7 to 11 cycles. MiXCR, applied by TCRdb to the 5' RACE reads, yields one record per CDR3 protein. The sample comprises more than 900,000 distinct CDR3 sequences, under 30% of which are singletons, and approximately 0.79% rests with the top ten. In addition, the sample was reused for a study of T cells of mothers and their children.

Sequenced sample: blood. The origin of the receptors is a girl aged 2-10 years in good health.

The V call is TRBV7-2, the J call TRBJ2-1; D remains unclear. This CDR3 region has 13 residues. Germline assignment: CDR1 SGHTA and CDR2 FQGNSA. V lost 0 bases, J lost 10 bases, and 10 bases lay in between. CDR3 sequence (DNA): TGTGCCAGCAGCTTAGCCAATCTATTGGAGCAGTTCTTC. Residues: CASSLANLLEQFF.

This clonotype was counted a single time. V usage is TRBV3-1 and J usage is TRBJ2-4; unclear D gene. This CDR3 has 14 residues. Per germline, CDR1 LGHDT and CDR2 YNNKEL (reference sequence). Trimming removed 2 bases from V and 3 bases from J, with 8 bases in between. DNA for the CDR3: TGTGCCAGCAGCCAAAGCGTAAACAAAAACATTCAGTACTTC. This translates into CASSQSVNKNIQYF.

This clonotype appeared a few times. This chain joins TRBV27 and TRBJ2-2; the D is unclear. Germline lookup yields CDR1 MNHEY and CDR2 SMNVEV (reference sequence). CDR3 length: 12 residues. Trimming pared 5 bases from V and 7 bases from J, leaving 8 bases between. In nucleotides, the CDR3 is TGTGCCAGCAGTCTCTGGGGCGGGGAGCTGTTTTTT. Translation gives CASSLWGGELFF.

This clonotype was counted only a few times. This rearrangement joins TRBV25-1 to TRBJ2-5; 9 bases line up with TRBD1. The J call may be incorrect, as the DNA end agrees better with TRBJ2-1. CDR1 and CDR2 from the germline V gene are MGHDK and SYGVNS. CDR3 length equals 14 residues. CDR3 coding DNA: TGTGCCAGCAGTGATTGGGACAGGGACAATGAGCAGTTCTTC. Translation gives CASSDWDRDNEQFF.

In its sample, this clonotype was seen a few times. The chain links TRBV12-3 or TRBV12-4 to TRBJ2-7; 10 bases match TRBD1. The J segment lost 1 base and the V segment lost 5 bases, leaving 2 bases of the junction unmatched. The CDR3 loop spans 14 amino acids. CDR3 in amino acids: CASSRQGASYEQYF. CDR3 nucleotide sequence: TGTGCCAGCAGTAGACAGGGGGCTTCCTACGAGCAGTACTTC.

This clonotype was recorded many times. V is TRBV29-1 and J is TRBJ2-7; D may match TRBD1 or TRBD2 (5 bases each). Trimming removed 3 bases from V and 3 bases from J, with 9 bases in between. The germline CDR1 and CDR2 sequences are SQVTM and ANQGSEA. The CDR3 covers 12 residues. CDR3 bases: TGCAGCGTTGAGGGGGTGAGCTACGAGCAGTACTTC. It specifies CSVEGVSYEQYF.

The chain joins TRBV7-2 to TRBJ2-3; the D gene is possibly TRBD2 (5 bases). V was shortened by 5 bases and J by 5 bases, with 17 bases between the two germline ends. The V gene's germline CDR1 is SGHTA and CDR2 FQGNSA. This CDR3 spans 15 amino acids. The DNA of the CDR3 is TGTGCCAGCAGCCCAAGGGTCCTACGGGGAGATACGCAGTATTTT. The encoded protein is CASSPRVLRGDTQYF.

The chain links TRBV29-1 to TRBJ1-2; TRBD1 is a possible D gene (5 bases). The V end lost 3 bases, the J end lost 6 bases, and 11 bases lay between the germline ends. There are 12 residues in the CDR3. The germline V gene encodes CDR1 SQVTM and CDR2 ANQGSEA. CDR3 region: CSVDEGYNGYTF. CDR3 nucleotide sequence: TGCAGCGTTGACGAGGGGTACAATGGCTACACCTTC.

There are a few counts of this clonotype. The V call is TRBV7-2, the J call TRBJ2-1; D not certain. CDR3 length: 15 amino acids. Trimming pared 2 bases from V and 5 bases from J, leaving 13 bases between. CDR1 and CDR2 from the germline V gene are SGHTA and FQGNSA. This CDR3 is CASSLSMSGHNEQFF. As DNA, the CDR3 is TGTGCCAGCAGCTTAAGCATGTCGGGCCACAATGAGCAGTTCTTC.

This clonotype was recorded at least ten times. The V call is TRBV15, the J call TRBJ2-5, with a possible D match to TRBD1 (6 bases). Trimming left V 1 base short and J 4 bases short, with 16 bases between. Per the germline V gene, CDR1 is LNHNV and CDR2 is YYDKDF (reference sequence). The CDR3 spans 16 residues. CDR3 in DNA: TGTGCCACCAGCAGAGGAAGTTCGGGACACCTAGAGACCCAGTACTTC. Protein product: CATSRGSSGHLETQYF. Filled out from reference TRBV15 and TRBJ2-5, the complete variable domain reads DAMVIQNPRYQVTQFGKPVTLSCSQTLNHNVMYWYQQKSSQAPKLLFHYYDKDFNNEADTPDNFQSRRPNTSFCFLDIRSPGLGDTAMYLCATSRGSSGHLETQYFGPGTRLLVL.

This clonotype came up once. The rearrangement links TRBV24-1 to TRBJ2-5, with 7 bases identical to TRBD1. The length of the CDR3 is 16 residues. The J segment lost 4 bases and the V segment lost 3 bases, leaving 10 bases of the junction unmatched. The germline V gene has CDR1 KGHDR and CDR2 SFDVKD. The CDR3, as DNA: TGTGCCACCAGTGATCTAAGGGACAGAAGGGGAGAGACCCAGTACTTC. Translation: CATSDLRDRRGETQYF.

At least ten counts were recorded for this clonotype. The chain combines TRBV20-1 with TRBJ2-7, with TRBD2 matching over 8 bases. V dropped 3 bases and J dropped 4; count of bases not matched to a gene: 2. Germline assignment: CDR1 DFQATT and CDR2 SNEGSKA (reference sequence). The CDR3 is 12 amino acids. The DNA for the CDR3 is TGCAGTGCTAGTCAGCGGGAGTACGAGCAGTACTTC. This codes for CSASQREYEQYF.

This clonotype was recorded a few times. This rearrangement joins TRBV29-1 to TRBJ1-2, with D possibly matching TRBD1 (5 bases). Germline CDR1 reads SQVTM; CDR2 reads ANQGSEA. V gave up 5 bases and J gave up 3 bases, with 28 bases separating them. CDR3 length equals 18 residues. In nucleotides, the CDR3 is TGCAGCGTTTACCTCAACCCCGGGACGGTCGGCCGAGACTATGGCTACACCTTC. It encodes CSVYLNPGTVGRDYGYTF.

The chain couples TRBV7-2 to TRBJ2-5; 7 bases align to TRBD2. The CDR3 length is 16 residues. The V segment lost 4 bases and the J segment 5 bases; nucleotides outside the gene matches: 13. Germline CDR1 SGHTA, CDR2 FQGNSA. CDR3 nucleotide sequence: TGTGCCAGCAGCTACGGGGAGGGCTTTGGCCAGGAGACCCAGTACTTC. This sequence encodes CASSYGEGFGQETQYF.

The chain employs TRBV29-1 and TRBJ1-2; no clear D. V was trimmed by 3 bases and J by 7 bases, leaving 12 bases between them. The germline V gene has CDR1 SQVTM and CDR2 ANQGSEA. This CDR3 spans 12 amino acids. The CDR3 bases are TGCAGCGTTGAGGCTCCACCGAGTGGCTACACCTTC. It specifies CSVEAPPSGYTF. Supplemented by reference TRBV29-1 and TRBJ1-2, the full variable domain reads SAVISQKPSRDICQRGTSLTIQCQVDSQVTMMFWYRQQPGQSLTLIATANQGSEATYESGFVIDKFPISRPNLTFSTLTVSNMSPEDSSIYLCSVEAPPSGYTFGSGTRLTVV.

This clonotype was seen a few times. The chain recombines TRBV12-3 or TRBV12-4 with TRBJ1-2; D is possibly TRBD1 (5 bases). This CDR3 comprises 13 residues. Trimming shortened V by 3 bases and J by 4 bases, and 9 bases separated the two germline ends. This chain's CDR3 is CASSFTGLYGYTF. The CDR3 region has the DNA TGTGCCAGCAGTTTTACGGGACTCTATGGCTACACCTTC.

In this sample, this clonotype turned up many times. CDR3 protein: CASSFSNYGYTF. DNA for the CDR3: TGTGCCAGCAGCTTCAGTAACTATGGCTACACCTTC. V and J are TRBV12-3 or TRBV12-4 and TRBJ1-2; D not resolved. The CDR3 consists of 12 residues. V gave up 6 bases and J gave up 1 base, with 6 bases separating them.

The chain uses TRBV12-3 or TRBV12-4 and TRBJ1-2; D remains unclear. There are 13 residues in the CDR3. Trimming took off 5 bases at V and 6 bases at J, with 13 bases between the two ends. The CDR3 region has the DNA TGTGCCAGCAGTCCTCGTGAGAGGCATGGCTACACCTTC. It codes for CASSPRERHGYTF.

This clonotype was counted between two and nine times. This rearrangement joins TRBV3-1 to TRBJ2-1, with TRBD2 matching over 11 bases. The germline V gene encodes CDR1 LGHDT and CDR2 YNNKEL (reference sequence). After removal of 4 bases from V and 7 bases from J, the junction contained 12 bases not matched to a gene. The CDR3 spans 17 residues. DNA for the CDR3: TGTGCCAGCAGCCGAGGTAGCGGGGGGGCTCTAAGGAATGAGCAGTTCTTC. It yields the protein CASSRGSGGALRNEQFF.

There are a few counts of this clonotype. The chain combines TRBV20-1 with TRBJ2-5; 9 bases fit TRBD1. Gene TRBJ2-7 matches the end of the DNA better, so the J call may be wrong. The CDR3 contains 14 residues. The germline CDR1 and CDR2 sequences are DFQATT and SNEGSKA (reference sequence). CDR3 region: CSALTGTGIGEQYF. The CDR3 coding sequence is TGCAGTGCCCTAACAGGGACAGGGATCGGCGAGCAGTACTTC.

This clonotype was counted once. The chain combines TRBV29-1 with TRBJ2-5, with TRBD2 matching 8 bases. The CDR3 length is 15 residues. Losses at the gene ends were 0 bases for V and 6 bases for J; bases not matched to a gene: 9. Germline CDR1 SQVTM, CDR2 ANQGSEA. The CDR3 is CSVEDAGLVLKTQYF. CDR3 DNA sequence: TGCAGCGTTGAAGATGCGGGACTAGTGTTGAAGACCCAGTACTTC.

This clonotype was seen only a few times. Here the CDR3 reads CASSPGWKREDTQYF. DNA for the CDR3: TGTGCCAGCAGCCCTGGGTGGAAGCGGGAGGATACGCAGTATTTT. The rearrangement uses TRBV11-2 and TRBJ2-3; 8 bases align to TRBD2. The germline V gene has CDR1 SGHAT and CDR2 FQNNGV. V shed 5 bases, J shed 6 bases, and the junction held 10 bases outside the gene matches. This CDR3 is built from 15 residues. Variable domain in full (rest from reference TRBV11-2 and TRBJ2-3): EAGVAQSPRYKIIEKRQSVAFWCNPISGHATLYWYQQILGQGPKLLIQFQNNGVVDDSQLPKDRFSAERLKGVDSTLKIQPAKLEDSAVYLCASSPGWKREDTQYFGPGTRLTVL.

This clonotype was found a few times. The chain uses TRBV7-2 and TRBJ1-2, with a tentative D call TRBD1 (5 bases). CDR3 length: 13 amino acids. Germline V lookup: CDR1 SGHTA, CDR2 FQGNSA. The V gene lost 2 bases and the J gene lost 5 bases, with 9 bases spanning the gap. The CDR3 nucleotides are TGTGCCAGCAGCTTACAGGGCCAATATGGCTACACCTTC. This sequence encodes CASSLQGQYGYTF.